This T cell receptor (beta chain) was captured by sequencing in a study of T cells in Graves' hyperthyroidism and ophthalmopathy. Remarks on this clonotype: What it binds is unknown. A read error may explain this, as a much larger clone is one base away.

The source material, RNA transcripts, was used to amplify TCR beta CDR3 regions. In the first-round RT-PCR of the TCR CDR3, the HTBI primer set was used. From the multiplex PCR reads, TCRdb called clonotypes with MiXCR, one entry per CDR3 protein. The sample records some 600,000 distinct CDR3 sequences, approximately 15% being singletons. Findings of the study overall: Most thyroid clonotypes expanded above 0.001 appeared in blood too. A 13 V-J signature model discriminated ophthalmopathy versus stable hyperthyroidism.

Newly diagnosed hyperthyroidism, duration under 2 months, in patients aged 18 to 65. Diagnoses rested on clinical symptoms, serum thyroxine and TRAb, thyroid ultrasound and orbital computed tomography. The clonotype originates from a woman younger than 45 with Graves' hyperthyroidism that later progressed to Graves' ophthalmopathy. What was sequenced was blood.

The CDR3 spells CASRGEGATGGLFF. The CDR3 nucleotides are TGTGCCAGCAGAGGGGAGGGGGCGACCGGGGGGCTGTTTTTT. V and J are TRBV28 and TRBJ2-2; possibly TRBD1 or TRBD2 for D (7 bases each). The CDR3 loop spans 14 amino acids. Germline CDR1 is MDHEN and CDR2 is SYDVKM.